This TCR beta chain was captured in a study of STAT5B mutations in CD4+ large granular lymphocyte leukemia. Comments on this clone: The target antigen is unknown.

Findings of the study overall: TRBV06-family usage was enriched in top patient clones (8/27) versus controls (2/35).

V was clipped by 3 bases and J by 12 bases, with 18 bases between them. The CDR3 has 14 amino acids. In germline, CDR1 is MNHEY, CDR2 SMNVEV (reference sequence). Generated by immunoSEQ multiplex PCR, the TCRdb table keeps only in-frame clones and is missing some. The sample contains about 40,000 clones, approximately 88% of which appear only once. The specimen sequenced was CD4+ T cells from blood buffy coats. The chain joins TRBV27 to TRBJ2-4; D tentatively reads TRBD1 or TRBD2 (5 bases each). The source is a human donor in good health. CDR3 loop: CASSFQGQSEGQYF. The CDR3 coding sequence is TGTGCCAGCAGTTTCCAGGGCCAATCTGAGGGTCAGTACTTC.